A single sample gave rise to the 23 T cell receptor beta chains below, sequenced in a study of patients and donors after allogeneic stem cell transplantation. TCRdb redid the calling of the RT-PCR reads with MiXCR, one entry per CDR3 protein. The repertoire holds fewer than 180,000 distinct CDR3 sequences, with 30% to 45% as singletons. The sample was blood, either unsorted or a sorted T cell fraction (not recorded which). These receptors all stem from a human donor who was either an allogeneic HSCT recipient or a stem cell or donor lymphocyte infusion donor (not recorded which). It is not recorded whose cells these are; they may come from a transplant donor.

The chain couples TRBV20-1 to TRBJ1-2, with 12 bases identical to TRBD1. Germline lookup yields CDR1 DFQATT and CDR2 SNEGSKA (reference sequence). The CDR3 is 15 amino acids. Losses at the gene ends were 2 bases for V and 4 bases for J; bases not matched to a gene: 5. CDR3 sequence: CSARPGQGAGYGYTF. CDR3 DNA: TGCAGTGCTAGACCGGGACAGGGGGCGGGCTATGGCTACACCTTC.

V gene TRBV5-1 combines with J gene TRBJ2-1, with D possibly matching TRBD1 (6 bases). CDR1 and CDR2 from the germline V gene are SGHRS and YFSETQ. V lost 0 bases and J 2 bases, leaving 18 bases between the germline ends. This CDR3 has 18 amino acids. The CDR3, as DNA: TGCGCCAGCAGCTTGGATGGGACAATGTTTGTCACCTACAATGAGCAGTTCTTC. It encodes CASSLDGTMFVTYNEQFF.

This clonotype turned up a few times. The chain employs TRBV7-8 and TRBJ2-1, with 8 bases identical to TRBD2. The CDR3 covers 15 residues. V shed 2 bases, J shed 4 bases, and the junction held 4 bases outside the gene matches. Germline V gene data show CDR1 as SGHVS and CDR2 as FQNEAQ. This CDR3 reads CASSLSSGGYNEQFF. The CDR3 DNA sequence: TGTGCCAGCAGCTTAAGCAGCGGGGGTTACAATGAGCAGTTCTTC.

This clonotype appeared a single time. The V and J genes are TRBV15 and TRBJ1-5; perhaps TRBD1 as D (5 bases). Trimming took 6 bases from V and 4 from J, leaving 13 bases between them. This CDR3 has 14 amino acids. In germline, CDR1 is LNHNV, CDR2 YYDKDF (reference sequence). The CDR3 reads CATRVPTANQPQHF. The CDR3, as DNA: TGTGCCACCAGAGTACCGACAGCAAATCAGCCCCAGCATTTT. The full variable domain, its missing parts supplied by reference TRBV15 and TRBJ1-5, is DAMVIQNPRYQVTQFGKPVTLSCSQTLNHNVMYWYQQKSSQAPKLLFHYYDKDFNNEADTPDNFQSRRPNTSFCFLDIRSPGLGDTAMYLCATRVPTANQPQHFGDGTRLSIL.

V gene TRBV12-3 or TRBV12-4 combines with J gene TRBJ1-1; D might be TRBD1 (6 bases). The CDR3 covers 14 residues. Trimming pared 7 bases from V and 1 base from J, leaving 13 bases between. The CDR3 DNA reads TGTGCCAGCACCCAGACGGACAGGAACACTGAAGCTTTCTTT. This codes for CASTQTDRNTEAFF.

This chain links TRBV9 with TRBJ2-5; D is unresolved. This CDR3 has 13 residues. In germline, CDR1 is SGDLS, CDR2 YYNGEE. The V end was cut by 0 bases, the J end by 1 base, with 4 bases between. The CDR3 region has the DNA TGTGCCAGCAGCGTAGGGGTCCAAGAGACCCAGTACTTC. Translated, it gives CASSVGVQETQYF.

V gene TRBV4-3 combines with J gene TRBJ2-7, with 15 bases lining up with TRBD2. The germline V gene has CDR1 LGHNA and CDR2 YSLEER. The CDR3 is 21 amino acids. V shed 1 base and J 0 bases; nucleotides not matched to a gene: 13. Here the CDR3 reads CASSQGLRTSGGVSSSYEQYF. The CDR3 nucleotides read TGCGCCAGCAGCCAAGGGTTACGGACTAGCGGGGGGGTCTCGAGCTCCTACGAGCAGTACTTC.

The chain is built from TRBV12-3 or TRBV12-4 and TRBJ1-5; no firm D call. The V gene lost 5 bases and the J gene lost 3 bases, with 5 bases spanning the gap. There are 12 residues in the CDR3. The DNA for the CDR3 is TGTGCCAGCAGTCCAAACAATCAGCCCCAGCATTTT. This gives the protein CASSPNNQPQHF.

This clonotype was recorded at least ten times. The chain couples TRBV20-1 to TRBJ1-4, with D tentatively TRBD1 (6 bases). Germline CDR1 reads DFQATT; CDR2 reads SNEGSKA (reference sequence). Trimming shortened V by 6 bases and J by 5 bases, and 13 bases separated the two germline ends. The CDR3 totals 13 residues. For the CDR3, the DNA is TGCAGTGCCCGGCAGGGGTTCAATGAAAAACTGTTTTTT. Protein product: CSARQGFNEKLFF.

The J gene is TRBJ1-4, the V gene TRBV27; D not certain. Germline CDR1 reads MNHEY; CDR2 reads SMNVEV (reference sequence). V lost 5 bases to trimming and J lost 3 bases, with 10 bases between them. This CDR3 contains 14 residues. CDR3 sequence (DNA): TGTGCCAGCAGTGGACTGCCAGCTAATGAAAAACTGTTTTTT. This encodes CASSGLPANEKLFF.

V gene TRBV9 combines with J gene TRBJ2-2; a possible D gene is TRBD2 (6 bases). V was trimmed by 0 bases and J by 0 bases, leaving 9 bases between them. CDR1 is SGDLS and CDR2 is YYNGEE in the germline V gene. The CDR3 loop spans 16 amino acids. This chain's CDR3 is CASSVVGTSNTGELFF. The CDR3, as DNA: TGTGCCAGCAGCGTAGTTGGGACTTCGAACACCGGGGAGCTGTTTTTT.

This clonotype was found a few times. The V and J genes are TRBV12-3 or TRBV12-4 and TRBJ1-3; D not certain. The V end was cut by 5 bases, the J end by 4 bases, with 6 bases between. The CDR3 has 12 amino acids. The CDR3 loop is CASSPEGNTIYF. The CDR3 region has the DNA TGTGCCAGCAGTCCTGAAGGAAACACCATATATTTT.

V gene TRBV10-3 combines with J gene TRBJ1-1; D unclear. Germline CDR1 ENHRY, CDR2 SYGVKD. CDR3 length: 12 amino acids. Trimming removed 3 bases from V and 6 bases from J, with 8 bases in between. The CDR3 region has the DNA TGTGCCATCAGTGATGGGGAATCTGAAGCTTTCTTT. Translation: CAISDGESEAFF.

This clonotype was found a few times. The V gene is TRBV9, the J gene TRBJ1-6, with unresolved D. Germline V CDR1 and CDR2: SGDLS, YYNGEE. V dropped 0 bases and J dropped 7 bases, with 11 bases sitting between them. The CDR3 is made up of 15 amino acids. CDR3: CASSVDLGGNSPLHF. CDR3 DNA: TGTGCCAGCAGCGTAGACCTCGGTGGCAATTCACCCCTCCACTTT.

V gene TRBV27 combines with J gene TRBJ2-7; TRBD1 is a possible D gene (6 bases). Germline CDR1 reads MNHEY; CDR2 reads SMNVEV (reference sequence). CDR3 length equals 15 residues. Trimming shortened V by 3 bases and J by 2 bases, and 14 bases separated the two germline ends. The CDR3 coding sequence is TGTGCCAGCAGTTTCGGCAGGGGAAGGGCCTACGAGCAGTACGTC. Encoded protein: CASSFGRGRAYEQYV.

The chain carries TRBV29-1 and TRBJ1-1; D call uncertain. There are 12 residues in the CDR3. Trimming cost V 5 bases and J 11 bases, with 18 bases left between them. Germline loops: CDR1 SQVTM, CDR2 ANQGSEA. The CDR3, as DNA: TGCAGCGTTTACTTGGTTTATGTGGGGGCTTTCTTT. Protein product: CSVYLVYVGAFF. Full variable domain (outside the CDR3, taken from reference TRBV29-1 and TRBJ1-1): SAVISQKPSRDICQRGTSLTIQCQVDSQVTMMFWYRQQPGQSLTLIATANQGSEATYESGFVIDKFPISRPNLTFSTLTVSNMSPEDSSIYLCSVYLVYVGAFFGQGTRLTVV.

The chain joins TRBV13 to TRBJ2-7, with 9 bases identical to TRBD1. Germline CDR1 is PRHDT and CDR2 is FYEKMQ (reference sequence). With 4 bases clipped from V and 3 bases from J, the junction kept 10 bases outside the gene matches. This CDR3 is 16 amino acids long. The CDR3 DNA reads TGTGCCAGCAGCTCTTCCGGGACAGGGCCCATCTACGAGCAGTACTTC. Translation: CASSSSGTGPIYEQYF.

This clonotype has only one observation. This rearrangement joins TRBV7-9 to TRBJ1-1; 8 nucleotides agree with TRBD1. The V gene end was trimmed by 6 bases and the J gene end by 5 bases; junction bases not matched to a gene: 11. Germline values: CDR1 SEHNR, CDR2 FQNEAQ (reference sequence). The CDR3 is 15 amino acids. CDR3 amino acids: CASSRPDRGATEAFF. The CDR3 DNA reads as TGTGCCAGCAGTCGCCCCGACAGGGGAGCAACTGAAGCTTTCTTT.

This clonotype showed up just a few times. The chain couples TRBV6-5 to TRBJ1-2; the match to TRBD1 covers 7 bases. CDR1 and CDR2 (germline): MNHEY, SVGAGI. V shed 4 bases, J shed 4 bases, and the junction held 9 bases outside the gene matches. This CDR3 region has 15 residues. Here the CDR3 DNA reads TGTGCCAGCAGTTTACGAACAGGGGTGAGCTATGGCTACACCTTC. Translating gives CASSLRTGVSYGYTF.

The chain employs TRBV7-9 and TRBJ1-2, with a possible D match to TRBD1 (5 bases). The germline V and J ends were trimmed by 0 bases and 8 bases, with 10 bases remaining between them. The germline CDR1 and CDR2 sequences are SEHNR and FQNEAQ (reference sequence). This CDR3 comprises 13 residues. In DNA, the CDR3 is TGTGCCAGCAGCTTAGCCGCGGCAGGGGGCTACACCTTC. Its translation: CASSLAAAGGYTF.

The chain carries TRBV7-2 and TRBJ1-4; D call uncertain. The ends were cut back, 1 base at V and 8 bases at J, with 14 bases in the middle. Germline CDR1 reads SGHTA; CDR2 reads FQGNSA. The CDR3 length is 15 residues. CDR3 amino acids: CASSLGPRVGEKLFF. The DNA of the CDR3 is TGTGCCAGCAGCTTAGGACCCCGTGTTGGAGAAAAACTGTTTTTT. Full variable domain (outside the CDR3, taken from reference TRBV7-2 and TRBJ1-4): GAGVSQSPSNKVTEKGKDVELRCDPISGHTALYWYRQSLGQGLEFLIYFQGNSAPDKSGLPSDRFSAERTGGSVSTLTIQRTQQEDSAVYLCASSLGPRVGEKLFFGSGTQLSVL.

The rearrangement uses TRBV10-3 and TRBJ1-1; the D gene is possibly TRBD1 (6 bases). Germline assignment: CDR1 ENHRY and CDR2 SYGVKD. Trimming removed 4 bases from V and 1 base from J, with 13 bases in between. This CDR3 has 15 residues. The CDR3 nucleotides are TGTGCCATCAGTGCCGAACAGGGCCCGAACACTGAAGCTTTCTTT. It codes for CAISAEQGPNTEAFF.

By share, this clonotype counts as medium-sized (0.01 to 0.1%). The gene calls are TRBV25-1 and TRBJ2-1; TRBD1 matches 7 bases. The V segment lost 3 bases and the J segment 4 bases; nucleotides outside the gene matches: 9. This CDR3 comprises 16 residues. The germline gives CDR1 MGHDK, CDR2 SYGVNS. The CDR3, as DNA: TGTGCCAGCAGTGATCTGACAGGGCAATCGTACAATGAGCAGTTCTTC. It codes for CASSDLTGQSYNEQFF.